A selection of T cell receptor beta chains follows, all from one sample in a study of blood T cell repertoires in COVID-19. Here immunoSEQ multiplex PCR was the method, and the copy in TCRdb shows in-frame clones only, minus some. Among hundreds of thousands of clones listed, about 73% were seen once. Source material: peripheral blood. The source of these receptors is a woman of 80 years or more with acute or convalescent COVID-19. Each CDR3 is given with its conserved first and last residue. D genes are given only for firm matches. Clone size is shown for a subset of rows, as once, few, many or a class of expanded clone.

d_call: TRBD1
clone_size: NA
j_call: TRBJ2-1
cdr3_length: 12
v_call: TRBV30
cdr3_nt: TGTGCCTGGGAAACAGGGGGCGATGAGCAGTTCTTC
cdr3_aa: CAWETGGDEQFF

d_call: TRBD2
clone_size: NA
j_call: TRBJ2-7
cdr3_length: 15
v_call: TRBV28
cdr3_nt: TGTGCCAGCAGTTCCCCACTAGCGTACTCCTACGAGCAGTACTTC
cdr3_aa: CASSSPLAYSYEQYF

d_call: NA
clone_size: few
j_call: TRBJ2-2
cdr3_length: 14
v_call: TRBV25-1
cdr3_nt: TGTGCCAGCCAGGCAGGCAGCTACACCGGGGAGCTGTTTTTT
cdr3_aa: CASQAGSYTGELFF

d_call: TRBD1
clone_size: NA
j_call: TRBJ2-5
cdr3_length: 17
v_call: TRBV10-3
cdr3_nt: TGTGCCATCAGCCCCTTGCGGACAGGGGGAAACCAAGAGACCCAGTACTTC
cdr3_aa: CAISPLRTGGNQETQYF

d_call: NA
clone_size: NA
j_call: TRBJ2-5
cdr3_length: 15
v_call: TRBV6-5
cdr3_nt: TGTGCCAGCAGACCCGCGACCCAGCCGAGGGAGACCCAGTACTTC
cdr3_aa: CASRPATQPRETQYF

d_call: NA
clone_size: NA
j_call: TRBJ2-3
cdr3_length: 13
v_call: TRBV7-2
cdr3_nt: TGTGCCAGCAGCCTTAGTAGGACTAATACGCAGTATTTT
cdr3_aa: CASSLSRTNTQYF

d_call: NA
clone_size: NA
j_call: TRBJ2-5
cdr3_length: 13
v_call: TRBV18
cdr3_nt: TGTGCCAGCTCACCTTTAGCGGTGGAGACCCAGTACTTC
cdr3_aa: CASSPLAVETQYF

d_call: NA
clone_size: NA
j_call: TRBJ1-1
cdr3_length: 13
v_call: TRBV7-2
cdr3_nt: TGTGCCAGCACCGCGGGCCAACGCTCTGAAGCTTTCTTT
cdr3_aa: CASTAGQRSEAFF

d_call: TRBD2
clone_size: NA
j_call: TRBJ2-3
cdr3_length: 16
v_call: TRBV18
cdr3_nt: TGTGCCAGCTCACCACCGACTAGCGGGGGGGCAGATACGCAGTATTTT
cdr3_aa: CASSPPTSGGADTQYF

d_call: NA
clone_size: NA
j_call: TRBJ2-1
cdr3_length: 14
v_call: TRBV2
cdr3_nt: TGTGCCAGCAGTGCTCAGGTCTTCTACAATGAGCAGTTCTTC
cdr3_aa: CASSAQVFYNEQFF

d_call: TRBD2
clone_size: NA
j_call: TRBJ2-1
cdr3_length: 16
v_call: TRBV11-2
cdr3_nt: TGTGCCAGCAGCCTTCGTCTAGCGGGAGTTTACAATGAGCAGTTCTTC
cdr3_aa: CASSLRLAGVYNEQFF

d_call: NA
clone_size: NA
j_call: TRBJ1-1
cdr3_length: 13
v_call: TRBV6-5
cdr3_nt: TGTGCCAGCAGAACACAGGTGAACACTGAAGCTTTCTTT
cdr3_aa: CASRTQVNTEAFF

d_call: TRBD1
clone_size: NA
j_call: TRBJ1-1
cdr3_length: 15
v_call: TRBV2
cdr3_nt: TGTGCCAGTCAGGGACAGGTCAGGGGTCTCACTGAAGCTTTCTTT
cdr3_aa: CASQGQVRGLTEAFF